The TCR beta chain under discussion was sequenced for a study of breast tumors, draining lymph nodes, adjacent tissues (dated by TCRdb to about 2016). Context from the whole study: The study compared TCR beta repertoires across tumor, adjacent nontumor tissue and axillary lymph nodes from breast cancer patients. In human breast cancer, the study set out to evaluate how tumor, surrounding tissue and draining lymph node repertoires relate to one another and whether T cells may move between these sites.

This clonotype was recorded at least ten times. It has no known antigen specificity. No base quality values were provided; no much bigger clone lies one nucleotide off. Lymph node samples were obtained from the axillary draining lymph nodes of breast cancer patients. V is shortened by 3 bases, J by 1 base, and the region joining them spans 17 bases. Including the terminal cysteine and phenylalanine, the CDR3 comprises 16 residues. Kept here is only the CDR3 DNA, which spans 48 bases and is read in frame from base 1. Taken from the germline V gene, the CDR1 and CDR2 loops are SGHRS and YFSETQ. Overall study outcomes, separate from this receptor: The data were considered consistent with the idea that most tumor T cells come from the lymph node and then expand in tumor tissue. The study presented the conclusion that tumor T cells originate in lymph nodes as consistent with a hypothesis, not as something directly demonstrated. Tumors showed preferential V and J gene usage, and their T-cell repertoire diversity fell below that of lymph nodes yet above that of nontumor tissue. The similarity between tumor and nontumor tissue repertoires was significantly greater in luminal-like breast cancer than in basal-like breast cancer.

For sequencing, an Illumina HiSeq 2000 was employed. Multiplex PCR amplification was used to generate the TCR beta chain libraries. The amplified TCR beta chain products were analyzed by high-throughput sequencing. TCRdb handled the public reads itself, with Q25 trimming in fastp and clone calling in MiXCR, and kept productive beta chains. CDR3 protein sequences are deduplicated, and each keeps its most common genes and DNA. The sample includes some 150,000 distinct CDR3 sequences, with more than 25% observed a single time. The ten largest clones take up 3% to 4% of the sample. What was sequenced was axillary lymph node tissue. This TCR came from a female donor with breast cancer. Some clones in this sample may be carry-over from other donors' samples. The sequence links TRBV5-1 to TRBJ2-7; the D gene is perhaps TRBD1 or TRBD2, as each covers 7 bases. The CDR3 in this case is CASSSRGGQRSYEQYF. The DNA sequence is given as TGCGCCAGCAGCTCTAGGGGGGGACAGAGATCCTACGAGCAGTACTTC.